The rows below give T cell receptor beta chains drawn from one sample of a study of T cell responses to AZD1222 COVID-19 vaccine. Measured with immunoSEQ multiplex PCR; TCRdb has only the in-frame clones, and not every one. Among approximately 110,000 clones listed, about 87% were seen once. Sequenced here: peripheral blood, sampled on day 0 of AZD1222 vaccination. These receptors were collected from an adult in good health. CDR3s include the opening cysteine and the closing phenylalanine or tryptophan. Clone size is shown for a subset of rows, as once, few, many or a class of expanded clone.

cdr3_length,v_call,j_call,clone_size,cdr3_aa
13,TRBV18,TRBJ1-5,.,CASSWDSNQPQHF
15,TRBV19,TRBJ1-2,.,CASSIGPTGLRGYTF
14,TRBV6-1,TRBJ1-6,once,CASSELPENSPLHF
14,TRBV5-1,TRBJ1-4,.,CASSLVSGPAELFF
13,TRBV14,TRBJ1-2,.,CASSQNRGPGYTF
15,TRBV27,TRBJ1-5,.,CASSLSVGLSQPQHF
15,TRBV10-3,TRBJ1-2,.,CAISAQQGQGSGYTF
15,TRBV29-1,TRBJ2-2,.,CSVQTGATFTGELFF
12,TRBV27,TRBJ2-2,few,CASSSNTGELFF
16,TRBV18,TRBJ2-2,once,CASSPRGGGDTGKLFF
11,TRBV6-5,TRBJ2-1,.,CASNQGSEQFF
10,TRBV11-2,TRBJ1-6,.,CASGGSPLHF
15,TRBV3-1/TRBV3-2,TRBJ2-5,.,CASSQDLTSGETQYF
14,TRBV7-9,TRBJ1-5,.,CASSPPPDNQPQHF
12,TRBV12-3/TRBV12-4,TRBJ2-7,few,CASSVYGNEQYF
12,TRBV6-5,TRBJ2-7,.,CASTAAYYEQYF
14,TRBV5-1,TRBJ1-3,.,CASGQGASGNTIYF
16,TRBV27,TRBJ1-1,.,CASSLHRASKNTEAFF
14,TRBV2,TRBJ1-5,many,CASSMDRGHQPQHF
13,TRBV27,TRBJ1-2,.,CASRDRRNYGYTF
16,TRBV7-2,TRBJ1-2,.,CASSSRDPRLNYGYTF
15,TRBV18,TRBJ2-3,few,CASSLRDTSTDTQYF
14,TRBV4-3,TRBJ2-1,few,CASSGSGGRYEQFF
15,TRBV19,TRBJ2-3,.,CASSMGFPGGDTQYF
17,TRBV7-2,TRBJ2-4,.,CASSFSAFGRGQNIQYF
13,TRBV7-2,TRBJ2-1,.,CASSSQGLGEQFF
14,TRBV11-2,TRBJ1-5,.,CASSGGYSNQPQHF